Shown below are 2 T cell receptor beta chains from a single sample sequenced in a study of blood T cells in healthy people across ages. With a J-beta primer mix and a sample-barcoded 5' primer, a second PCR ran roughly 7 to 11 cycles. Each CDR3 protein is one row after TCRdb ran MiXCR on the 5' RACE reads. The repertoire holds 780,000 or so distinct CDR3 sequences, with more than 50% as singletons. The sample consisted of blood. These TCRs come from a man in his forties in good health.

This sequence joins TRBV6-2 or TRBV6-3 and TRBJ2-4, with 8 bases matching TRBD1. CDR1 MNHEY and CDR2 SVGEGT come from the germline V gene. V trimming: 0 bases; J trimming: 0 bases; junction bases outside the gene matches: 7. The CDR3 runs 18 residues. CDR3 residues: CASSYSTGAAQAKNIQYF. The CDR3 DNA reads TGTGCCAGCAGTTACTCGACAGGGGCGGCCCAAGCCAAAAACATTCAGTACTTC.

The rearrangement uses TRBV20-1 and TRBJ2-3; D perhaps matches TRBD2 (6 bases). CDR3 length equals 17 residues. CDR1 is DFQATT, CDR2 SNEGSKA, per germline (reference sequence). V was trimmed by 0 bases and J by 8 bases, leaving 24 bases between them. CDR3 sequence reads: CSARDSGVALYRGTQYF. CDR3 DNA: TGCAGTGCTAGAGATTCGGGGGTAGCATTGTATCGGGGTACGCAGTATTTT.